One and the same sample provided the 24 T cell receptor beta chains below, sequenced in a study of cytomegalovirus exposure and HLA in healthy donors. It was with 60 Vbeta and 13 Jbeta primers that the PCR ran. The assay was immunoSEQ multiplex PCR, and TCRdb's table has in-frame clones only and misses some. The data hold 75,000 to 95,000 clones, with 69% observed a single time. The sequenced material came from PBMCs. These receptors all stem from a man in his forties or fifties in good health and CMV-seronegative.

V gene TRBV15 combines with J gene TRBJ2-2, with D tentatively TRBD1 (7 bases). The CDR3 has 18 residues. V lost 3 bases to trimming and J lost 0 bases, with 17 bases between them. Germline CDR1 is LNHNV and CDR2 is YYDKDF (reference sequence). For the CDR3, the DNA is TGTGCCACCAGCAGGGAGGGGGACAGCCCCACGAACACCGGGGAGCTGTTTTTT. It specifies CATSREGDSPTNTGELFF.

The genes are TRBV4-1 and TRBJ2-3; 7 bases match TRBD2. J was trimmed by 2 bases and V by 1 base; bases with no gene match: 3. CDR1 and CDR2 (germline): MGHRA, YSYEKL. The CDR3 length is 15 residues. The CDR3 nucleotides are TGCGCCAGCAGCCAAGGGGACTACCCCACAGATACGCAGTATTTT. Translated, it gives CASSQGDYPTDTQYF.

CDR3 DNA: TGTGCCAGCAGCCAAGCGCAGACCAGGTCCTATAATTCACCCCTCCACTTT. Its protein product is CASSQAQTRSYNSPLHF. The rearrangement links TRBV4-2 to TRBJ1-6; D ambiguous. Germline assignment: CDR1 LGHNA and CDR2 YNFKEQ. The V end lost 1 base, the J end lost 1 base, and 11 bases lay between the germline ends. This CDR3 is 17 amino acids long.

The rearrangement links TRBV9 to TRBJ2-2, with TRBD1 identical over 7 bases. V shed 4 bases and J 3 bases; nucleotides not matched to a gene: 15. Germline loops: CDR1 SGDLS, CDR2 YYNGEE. The CDR3 has 18 residues. Here the CDR3 DNA reads TGTGCCAGCAGCACCCAGACAGGGTGGTTCACGGACACCGGGGAGCTGTTTTTT. This codes for CASSTQTGWFTDTGELFF.

This chain links TRBV11-1 with TRBJ1-1, with D perhaps TRBD1 (5 bases). The CDR3 spans 14 residues. V lost 5 bases and J lost 0, with 10 bases in between. Germline V gene sequence: CDR1 SGHAT, CDR2 FQDESV (reference sequence). The CDR3 sequence is CASSPGLMNTEAFF. The CDR3 DNA follows: TGTGCCAGCAGCCCGGGACTTATGAACACTGAAGCTTTCTTT.

The rearrangement uses TRBV5-5 and TRBJ2-7, with D maybe TRBD2 (6 bases). The CDR3 covers 14 residues. V shed 5 bases and J shed 0 bases, with 12 bases lying between them. CDR1 is SGHKS and CDR2 is YYEKEE in the germline V gene (reference sequence). CDR3 coding DNA: TGTGCCAGCAGTTTCGGGACTCCCTCCTACGAGCAGTACGTC. The encoded protein is CASSFGTPSYEQYV.

The chain links TRBV11-3 to TRBJ2-5; D possibly corresponds to TRBD1 (5 bases). This CDR3 is built from 16 residues. Germline CDR1 is SGHNT and CDR2 is YENEEA. Trimming took 0 bases from V and 0 from J, leaving 11 bases between them. The CDR3 DNA reads TGTGCCAGCAGCTTAGATGGTGGGGCTCACCAAGAGACCCAGTACTTC. It specifies CASSLDGGAHQETQYF.

This sequence joins TRBV7-2 and TRBJ2-5; D is possibly TRBD2 (6 bases). Germline V gene sequence: CDR1 SGHTA, CDR2 FQGNSA. The CDR3 sequence is 14 residues long. V lost 5 bases, J lost 4 bases, and 14 bases lay in between. CDR3 coding DNA: TGTGCCAGCAGCCCGTTGAGGAGGGGAGAGACCCAGTACTTC. It specifies CASSPLRRGETQYF.

This clone was observed once. The CDR3 region has the DNA TGTGCCAGCAGCTTAGTGGACACGGCTAGCACAGATACGCAGTATTTT. It codes for CASSLVDTASTDTQYF. The V call is TRBV7-6, the J call TRBJ2-3, with TRBD1 as a possible D gene (5 bases). The CDR3 consists of 16 residues. Germline V CDR1 and CDR2: SGHVS, FNYEAQ. The germline V and J ends were trimmed by 1 base and 0 bases, with 11 bases remaining between them.

Remarks on this clone: This specimen includes other DNA sequences encoding the same CDR3. The CDR3 DNA reads as TGCAGCGTTGCCAGGGGAAACTATGGCTACACCTTC. This encodes CSVARGNYGYTF. The chain has TRBV29-1 and TRBJ1-2, with D possibly TRBD1 on 6 matching bases. The CDR3 totals 12 residues. Germline V gene lookup returns CDR1 SQVTM and CDR2 ANQGSEA. Trimming shortened V by 4 bases and J by 2 bases, and 8 bases separated the two germline ends.

The chain recombines TRBV27 with TRBJ1-2; 8 nucleotides align to TRBD1. This CDR3 has 14 amino acids. Germline CDR1 is MNHEY and CDR2 is SMNVEV (reference sequence). V lost 3 bases, J lost 7 bases, and 7 bases stayed unmatched. Here the CDR3 reads CASSFTGGVSGYTF. CDR3 DNA: TGTGCCAGCAGTTTTACAGGGGGGGTATCTGGCTACACCTTC.

The rearrangement uses TRBV5-6 and TRBJ1-4, with 10 bases matching TRBD1. The length of the CDR3 is 14 residues. Germline CDR1 reads SGHDT; CDR2 reads YYEEEE. The V and J ends lost 4 bases and 10 bases, in that order; junction bases with no gene match: 7. DNA of the CDR3: TGTGCCAGCAGCCCGGACAGGGGGTCTGGAAAACTGTTTTTT. It encodes CASSPDRGSGKLFF. The full variable domain, rest sourced from reference TRBV5-6 and TRBJ1-4, is DAGVTQSPTHLIKTRGQQVTLRCSPKSGHDTVSWYQQALGQGPQFIFQYYEEEERQRGNFPDRFSGHQFPNYSSELNVNALLLGDSALYLCASSPDRGSGKLFFGSGTQLSVL.

The chain uses TRBV2 and TRBJ1-3; no definite D call. Germline CDR1 and CDR2: SNHLY and FYNNEI. The ends were cut back, 6 bases at V and 6 bases at J, with 15 bases in the middle. This CDR3 region has 14 residues. The CDR3 is CASSRGGFVNTIYF. For the CDR3, the DNA is TGTGCCAGCAGCCGGGGAGGGTTTGTAAACACCATATATTTT.

This clone was seen only a few times. The chain carries TRBV6-6 and TRBJ2-2, with 7 bases that match TRBD1. The germline V gene encodes CDR1 MNHNY and CDR2 SVGAGI (reference sequence). The junction had 2 bases not matched to a gene; V was cut back by 4 bases and J by 3 bases. The CDR3 runs to 14 residues. In DNA, the CDR3 is TGTGCCAGCAGTTGGGACAGCTACACCGGGGAGCTGTTTTTT. The encoded protein is CASSWDSYTGELFF.

The chain carries TRBV27 and TRBJ2-5, with TRBD2 identical over 14 bases. The V gene's germline CDR1 is MNHEY and CDR2 SMNVEV (reference sequence). The CDR3 length is 15 residues. With V trimmed by 6 bases and J by 5 bases, 5 bases remained unmatched. The CDR3 DNA is TGTGCCAGCAGGGGGGGACTAGCGGGAGTGGAGACCCAGTACTTC. As protein: CASRGGLAGVETQYF.

The CDR3 DNA is TGCAGTGCTAGTTCACCCAGCGAGCAGTACTTC. Protein product: CSASSPSEQYF. The chain has TRBV20-1 and TRBJ2-7; no reliable D call. This CDR3 spans 11 amino acids. V was cut by 3 bases and J by 6 bases, with 9 bases left in between. Germline V gene lookup returns CDR1 DFQATT and CDR2 SNEGSKA (reference sequence).

This clone was seen only once. The chain couples TRBV5-1 to TRBJ1-2; TRBD1 might be the D (5 bases). V lost 4 bases and J 11 bases, leaving 15 bases between the germline ends. Looked up from germline, CDR1 is SGHRS and CDR2 is YFSETQ. The CDR3 has 12 amino acids. The CDR3 DNA sequence: TGCGCCAGCAGCGGGGAGGGGAGTGGTTACACCTTC. It encodes CASSGEGSGYTF.

This clone was counted a few times. The chain has TRBV29-1 and TRBJ1-2; D call uncertain. This CDR3 is 14 amino acids long. V lost 4 bases and J lost 4, with 16 bases in between. CDR1 is SQVTM and CDR2 is ANQGSEA in the germline V gene. CDR3 nucleotides: TGCAGCGTTGTGAGAAGCCCTTCGGGCTATGGCTACACCTTC. Its translation is CSVVRSPSGYGYTF.

V usage is TRBV2 and J usage is TRBJ1-5; D not resolved. Per germline, CDR1 SNHLY and CDR2 FYNNEI. The CDR3 sequence is 13 residues long. The V and J ends lost 6 bases and 4 bases respectively, with 10 bases between them. The CDR3 coding sequence is TGTGCCAGCAGCCCTGGAGGGAATCAGCCCCAGCATTTT. Protein: CASSPGGNQPQHF. Variable domain in full (rest from reference TRBV2 and TRBJ1-5): EPEVTQTPSHQVTQMGQEVILRCVPISNHLYFYWYRQILGQKVEFLVSFYNNEISEKSEIFDDQFSVERPDGSNFTLKIRSTKLEDSAMYFCASSPGGNQPQHFGDGTRLSIL.

The V gene is TRBV10-3, the J gene TRBJ2-7; 7 bases line up with TRBD2. The CDR3 has 15 amino acids. Germline V CDR1 and CDR2: ENHRY, SYGVKD. V lost 0 bases and J lost 7; bases outside the gene matches: 9. The CDR3 bases are TGTGCCATCAGTGAGTCGAGGGGCGGGGGAGGGGAGCAGTACTTC. This encodes CAISESRGGGGEQYF.

Only one count was recorded for this clone. The rearrangement uses TRBV9 and TRBJ1-6; 9 bases line up with TRBD1. Germline V gene sequence: CDR1 SGDLS, CDR2 YYNGEE. The CDR3 totals 15 residues. The V gene end was trimmed by 0 bases and the J gene end by 9 bases; junction bases not matched to a gene: 4. The CDR3 sequence: CASSVAGTGRSPLHF. As DNA, the CDR3 is TGTGCCAGCAGCGTAGCGGGGACAGGGCGTTCACCCCTCCACTTT. The full variable domain, its missing parts supplied by reference TRBV9 and TRBJ1-6, is DSGVTQTPKHLITATGQRVTLRCSPRSGDLSVYWYQQSLDQGLQFLIQYYNGEERAKGNILERFSAQQFPDLHSELNLSSLELGDSALYFCASSVAGTGRSPLHFGNGTRLTVT.

The rearrangement uses TRBV30 and TRBJ2-3, with D tentatively TRBD2 (5 bases). The CDR3 is 14 residues long. Germline V gene lookup returns CDR1 GTSNPN and CDR2 SVGIG (reference sequence). Deletions cut 3 bases from V and 8 bases from J, with 18 bases between. The CDR3, as DNA: TGTGCCTGGAGCAGGACTCCCTTGGTGGGTACGCAGTATTTT. This codes for CAWSRTPLVGTQYF.

V is TRBV7-2 and J is TRBJ1-5; 9 nucleotides match TRBD1. CDR1 SGHTA and CDR2 FQGNSA come from the germline V gene. The length of the CDR3 is 15 residues. The ends lost 5 bases at V and 5 bases at J; junction bases unmatched: 7. DNA for the CDR3: TGTGCCAGCAGCGGACCGGGACAGGGTTATCAGCCCCAGCATTTT. It specifies CASSGPGQGYQPQHF.

This chain links TRBV19 with TRBJ1-2; TRBD1 might be the D (5 bases). Germline V gene data show CDR1 as LNHDA and CDR2 as SQIVND (reference sequence). The CDR3 length is 14 residues. Deletions cut 9 bases from V and 0 bases from J, with 14 bases between. CDR3 coding DNA: TGTGCCAGCGGTTTAGGGGCTGCTAACTATGGCTACACCTTC. Encoded protein: CASGLGAANYGYTF.